The 3 T cell receptor beta chains reported below all come from one sample, sequenced in a study of shared clonotypes between healthy human individuals. Profiling relied on immunoSEQ multiplex PCR, and the TCRdb table lists in-frame clones only, not all of them. The data hold approximately 600,000 clones, with approximately 95% observed a single time. The naive CD8 subset, CD45RO-negative cells positively selected for CCR7, excluded terminally differentiated effector memory CD45RA+ cells. The sequencing sample was made of naive CD8+ T cells sorted from blood. The source is a woman younger than 45 in good health.

This clone has just one count. This rearrangement joins TRBV5-6 to TRBJ1-3; 8 bases agree with TRBD1. V shed 4 bases and J 0 bases; nucleotides not matched to a gene: 9. Germline V gene sequence: CDR1 SGHDT, CDR2 YYEEEE. The CDR3 covers 17 residues. CDR3 sequence: CASSQDGTGDSGNTIYF. The CDR3 region has the DNA TGTGCCAGCAGCCAAGACGGGACAGGAGACTCTGGAAACACCATATATTTT.

V is TRBV10-1 and J is TRBJ2-2, with 10 bases lining up with TRBD2. Per the germline V gene, CDR1 is WNHNN and CDR2 is SYGVQD (reference sequence). There are 19 residues in the CDR3. V shed 1 base and J 0 bases; nucleotides not matched to a gene: 8. CDR3 region: CASSEWWTSGTTNTGELFF. CDR3 bases: TGCGCCAGCAGTGAGTGGTGGACTAGCGGAACTACGAACACCGGGGAGCTGTTTTTT.

This chain uses TRBV7-9 with TRBJ2-1; 14 bases agree with TRBD2. V shed 4 bases and J 10 bases; nucleotides not matched to a gene: 3. The CDR3 is 14 residues long. Per the germline V gene, CDR1 is SEHNR and CDR2 is FQNEAQ (reference sequence). DNA for the CDR3: TGTGCCAGCAGCTCGGGACTAGCGGGGGAGGAGCAGTTCTTC. It is translated as CASSSGLAGEEQFF.